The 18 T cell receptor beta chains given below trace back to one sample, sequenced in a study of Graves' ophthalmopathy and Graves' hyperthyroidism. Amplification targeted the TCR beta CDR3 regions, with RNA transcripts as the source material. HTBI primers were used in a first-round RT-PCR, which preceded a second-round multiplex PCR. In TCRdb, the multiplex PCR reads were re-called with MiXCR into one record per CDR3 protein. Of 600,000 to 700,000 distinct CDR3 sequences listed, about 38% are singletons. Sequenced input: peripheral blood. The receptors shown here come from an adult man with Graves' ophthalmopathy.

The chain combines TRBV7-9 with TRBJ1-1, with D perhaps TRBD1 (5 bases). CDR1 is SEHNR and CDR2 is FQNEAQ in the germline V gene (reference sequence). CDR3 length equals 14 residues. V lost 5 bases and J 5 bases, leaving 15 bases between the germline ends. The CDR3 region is CASSPVGGKTEAFF. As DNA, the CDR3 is TGTGCCAGCAGCCCTGTTGGGGGGAAAACTGAAGCTTTCTTT.

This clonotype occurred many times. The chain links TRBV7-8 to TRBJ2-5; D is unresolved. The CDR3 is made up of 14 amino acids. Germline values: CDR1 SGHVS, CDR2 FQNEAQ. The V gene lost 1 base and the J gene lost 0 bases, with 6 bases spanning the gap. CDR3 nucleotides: TGTGCCAGCAGCTTAGGGGCTGACCAAGAGACCCAGTACTTC. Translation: CASSLGADQETQYF.

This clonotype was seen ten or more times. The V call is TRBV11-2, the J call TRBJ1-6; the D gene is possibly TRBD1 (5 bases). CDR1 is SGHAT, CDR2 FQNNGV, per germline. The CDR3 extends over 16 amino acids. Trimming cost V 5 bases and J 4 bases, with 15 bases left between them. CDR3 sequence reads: CASSIPPGPYNSPLHF. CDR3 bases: TGTGCCAGCAGCATTCCTCCGGGACCTTATAATTCACCCCTCCACTTT.

The CDR3 is CASSLAPGGDTGELFF. CDR3 DNA: TGCGCCAGCAGCTTGGCGCCGGGAGGGGATACCGGGGAGCTGTTTTTT. This sequence joins TRBV5-1 and TRBJ2-2, with 8 bases that match TRBD2. The J segment lost 5 bases and the V segment lost 0 bases, leaving 6 bases of the junction unmatched. The germline gives CDR1 SGHRS, CDR2 YFSETQ. The CDR3 contains 16 residues.

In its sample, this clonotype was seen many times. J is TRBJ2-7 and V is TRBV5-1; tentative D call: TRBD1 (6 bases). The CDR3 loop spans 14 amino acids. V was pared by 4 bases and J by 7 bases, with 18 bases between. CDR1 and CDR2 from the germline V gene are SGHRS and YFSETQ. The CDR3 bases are TGCGCCAGCAGCGTGGGGGCTATCTTTACGGAGCAGTACTTC. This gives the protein CASSVGAIFTEQYF.

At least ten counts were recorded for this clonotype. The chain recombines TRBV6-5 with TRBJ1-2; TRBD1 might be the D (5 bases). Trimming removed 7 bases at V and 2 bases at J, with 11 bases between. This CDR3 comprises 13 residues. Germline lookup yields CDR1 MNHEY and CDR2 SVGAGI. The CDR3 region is CASKQRGNYGYTF. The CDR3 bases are TGTGCCAGCAAACAACGGGGGAACTATGGCTACACCTTC.

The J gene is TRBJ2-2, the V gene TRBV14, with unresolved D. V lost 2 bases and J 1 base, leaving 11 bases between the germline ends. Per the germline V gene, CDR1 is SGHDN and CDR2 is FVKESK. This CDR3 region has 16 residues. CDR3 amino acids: CASSQSFGRNTGELFF. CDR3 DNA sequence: TGTGCCAGCAGCCAAAGCTTCGGGCGGAACACCGGGGAGCTGTTTTTT.

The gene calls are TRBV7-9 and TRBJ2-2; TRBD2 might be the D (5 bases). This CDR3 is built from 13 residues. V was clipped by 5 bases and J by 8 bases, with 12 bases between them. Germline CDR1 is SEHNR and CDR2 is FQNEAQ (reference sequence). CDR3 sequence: CASSHSGSGELFF. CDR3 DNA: TGTGCCAGCAGCCATTCGGGGTCGGGGGAGCTGTTTTTT.

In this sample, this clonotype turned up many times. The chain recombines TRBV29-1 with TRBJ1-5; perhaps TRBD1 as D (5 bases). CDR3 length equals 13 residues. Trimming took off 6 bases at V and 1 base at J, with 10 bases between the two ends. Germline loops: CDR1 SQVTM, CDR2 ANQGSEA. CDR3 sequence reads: CSVSEGSNQPQHF. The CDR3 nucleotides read TGCAGCGTCTCGGAGGGGAGCAATCAGCCCCAGCATTTT.

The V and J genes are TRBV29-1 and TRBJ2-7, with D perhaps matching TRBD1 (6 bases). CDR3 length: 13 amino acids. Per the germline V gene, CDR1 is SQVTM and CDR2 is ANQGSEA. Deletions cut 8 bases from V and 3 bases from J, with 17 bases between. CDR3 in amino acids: CSPRGGSFYEQYF. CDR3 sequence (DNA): TGCAGCCCCCGAGGGGGATCATTCTACGAGCAGTACTTC.

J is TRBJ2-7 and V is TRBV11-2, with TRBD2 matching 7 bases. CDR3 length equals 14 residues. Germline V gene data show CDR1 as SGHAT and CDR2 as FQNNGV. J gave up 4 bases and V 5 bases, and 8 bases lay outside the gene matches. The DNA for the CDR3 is TGTGCCAGCAGCCCGGTTAGCGGGCTTTACGAGCAGTACTTC. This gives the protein CASSPVSGLYEQYF.

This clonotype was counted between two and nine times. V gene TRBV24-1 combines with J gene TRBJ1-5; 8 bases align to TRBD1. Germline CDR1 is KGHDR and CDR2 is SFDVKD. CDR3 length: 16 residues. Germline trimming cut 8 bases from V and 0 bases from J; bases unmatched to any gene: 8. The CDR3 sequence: CATTPRDRGSNQPQHF. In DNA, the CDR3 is TGTGCCACCACCCCAAGAGACAGGGGTAGCAATCAGCCCCAGCATTTT.

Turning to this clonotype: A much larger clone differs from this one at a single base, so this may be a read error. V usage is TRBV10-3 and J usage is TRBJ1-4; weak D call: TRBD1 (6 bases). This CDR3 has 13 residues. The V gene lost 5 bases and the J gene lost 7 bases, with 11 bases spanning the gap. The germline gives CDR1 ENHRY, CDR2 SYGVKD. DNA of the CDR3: TGTGCCATCAGTCCGGCAGGGGCTGAAAAACTGTTTTTT. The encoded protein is CAISPAGAEKLFF.

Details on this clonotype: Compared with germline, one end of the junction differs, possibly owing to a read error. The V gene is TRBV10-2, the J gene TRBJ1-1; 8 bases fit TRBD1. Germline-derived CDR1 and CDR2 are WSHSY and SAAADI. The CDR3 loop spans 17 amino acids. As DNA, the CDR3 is TGTGCCAGCTGTTTCGCGAGGACAGGGTGGGTGAACACTGAAGCTTTCTTT. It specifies CASCFARTGWVNTEAFF.

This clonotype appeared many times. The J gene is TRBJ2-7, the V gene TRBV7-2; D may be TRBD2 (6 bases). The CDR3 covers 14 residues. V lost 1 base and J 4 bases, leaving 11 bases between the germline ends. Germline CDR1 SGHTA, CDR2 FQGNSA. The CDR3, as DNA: TGTGCCAGCAGCTTAGTGCGGGGTTATTACGAGCAGTACTTC. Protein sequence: CASSLVRGYYEQYF.

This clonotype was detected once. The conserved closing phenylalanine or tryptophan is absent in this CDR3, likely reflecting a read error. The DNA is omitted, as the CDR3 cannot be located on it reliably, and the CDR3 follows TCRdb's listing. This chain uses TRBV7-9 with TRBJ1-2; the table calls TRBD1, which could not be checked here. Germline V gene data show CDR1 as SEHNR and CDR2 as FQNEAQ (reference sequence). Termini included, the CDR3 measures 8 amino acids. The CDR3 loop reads CASSFPGQ.

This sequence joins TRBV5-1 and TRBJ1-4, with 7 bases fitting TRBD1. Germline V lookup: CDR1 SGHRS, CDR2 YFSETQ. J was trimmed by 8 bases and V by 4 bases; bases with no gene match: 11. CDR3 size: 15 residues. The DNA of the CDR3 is TGCGCCAGCAGCACCAGACAGGGCCGAAGGGAAAAACTGTTTTTT. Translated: CASSTRQGRREKLFF.

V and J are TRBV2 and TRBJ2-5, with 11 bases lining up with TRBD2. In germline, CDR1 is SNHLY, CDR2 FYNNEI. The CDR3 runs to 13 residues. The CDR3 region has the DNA TGTGCTAGAGTCGTAGCGGGGGGGGAGACCCAGTACTTC. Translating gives CARVVAGGETQYF.